Shown below are 8 T cell receptor beta chains from a single sample sequenced in a study of T cells in tuberculosis. Time point meaning: new active TB diagnosis, blood taken before or within 7 days of starting treatment. The repertoire was sequenced with immunoSEQ multiplex PCR; TCRdb's copy has only in-frame clones and lacks some. Of some 31,000 clones listed, more than 85% were seen once; the top ten hold nearly 2.5%. Sequencing was performed on PBMCs, taken at tuberculosis diagnosis. The receptor set was obtained from an adult with tuberculosis.

V usage is TRBV6-1 and J usage is TRBJ2-2; maybe TRBD2 (5 bases). There are 14 residues in the CDR3. Germline V gives CDR1 MNHNS, CDR2 SASEGT. Trimming took off 5 bases at V and 6 bases at J, with 13 bases between the two ends. CDR3 amino acids: CASSSRGNAGELFF. The CDR3 DNA is TGTGCCAGCAGTAGCCGGGGTAACGCCGGGGAGCTGTTTTTT.

This clone showed up just a few times. CDR3 in DNA: TGTGCCAGCAGTCCCCCCCGGGGGTGGGCCCATCAGCCCCAGCATTTT. Protein product: CASSPPRGWAHQPQHF. The chain is built from TRBV28 and TRBJ1-5; D may be TRBD1 (5 bases). The CDR3 contains 16 residues. Germline values: CDR1 MDHEN, CDR2 SYDVKM. The V and J ends lost 5 bases and 5 bases respectively, with 19 bases between them.

This chain connects TRBV4-3 to TRBJ1-2; possible D gene TRBD1, 5 bases. Trimming shortened V by 0 bases and J by 4 bases, and 21 bases separated the two germline ends. Germline values: CDR1 LGHNA, CDR2 YSLEER. The length of the CDR3 is 18 residues. The CDR3 sequence is CASSQDGPRQLETYGYTF. In nucleotides, the CDR3 is TGCGCCAGCAGCCAAGATGGACCCAGACAGTTGGAGACCTATGGCTACACCTTC.

The J gene is TRBJ1-1, the V gene TRBV5-1; 9 nucleotides align to TRBD1. V trimming: 7 bases; J trimming: 4 bases; junction bases outside the gene matches: 5. Germline CDR1 SGHRS, CDR2 YFSETQ. The CDR3 has 13 residues. The CDR3 region has the DNA TGCGCCAGCTCGGGACAGGGAGTCACTGAAGCTTTCTTT. Protein product: CASSGQGVTEAFF.

This chain's CDR3 is CASSFWAGGNLLSGANVLTF. The CDR3, as DNA: TGTGCCAGCAGCTTTTGGGCAGGGGGTAATCTACTCTCTGGGGCCAACGTCCTGACTTTC. The genes are TRBV5-4 and TRBJ2-6; 7 bases map to TRBD1. The CDR3 contains 20 residues. J was trimmed by 0 bases and V by 2 bases; bases with no gene match: 14. Germline lookup yields CDR1 SGHNT and CDR2 YYREEE (reference sequence).

This chain connects TRBV6-5 to TRBJ2-1, with TRBD2 matching 9 bases. V was pared by 5 bases and J by 2 bases, with 4 bases of the junction left unmatched. Germline CDR1 and CDR2: MNHEY and SVGAGI. This CDR3 has 15 amino acids. CDR3 sequence: CASSIRLAAYNEQFF. In nucleotides, the CDR3 is TGTGCCAGCAGTATTAGACTAGCGGCCTACAATGAGCAGTTCTTC.

This chain links TRBV4-3 with TRBJ1-2; no clear D. CDR1 is LGHNA and CDR2 is YSLEER in the germline V gene. Trimming took off 4 bases at V and 3 bases at J, with 15 bases between the two ends. This CDR3 is 15 amino acids long. This CDR3 is CASSPAAGSYYGYTF. The CDR3 DNA is TGCGCCAGCAGCCCAGCCGCCGGGTCCTACTATGGCTACACCTTC.

The gene calls are TRBV7-2 and TRBJ1-2; D is possibly TRBD1 (6 bases). The CDR3 is made up of 13 amino acids. From germline, CDR1 is SGHTA and CDR2 FQGNSA. V lost 3 bases to trimming and J lost 6 bases, with 11 bases between them. The CDR3 loop reads CASSLQGKNGYTF. Here the CDR3 DNA reads TGTGCCAGCAGCTTGCAGGGGAAGAATGGCTACACCTTC. Full variable domain (missing parts from reference TRBV7-2 and TRBJ1-2): GAGVSQSPSNKVTEKGKDVELRCDPISGHTALYWYRQSLGQGLEFLIYFQGNSAPDKSGLPSDRFSAERTGGSVSTLTIQRTQQEDSAVYLCASSLQGKNGYTFGSGTRLTVV.